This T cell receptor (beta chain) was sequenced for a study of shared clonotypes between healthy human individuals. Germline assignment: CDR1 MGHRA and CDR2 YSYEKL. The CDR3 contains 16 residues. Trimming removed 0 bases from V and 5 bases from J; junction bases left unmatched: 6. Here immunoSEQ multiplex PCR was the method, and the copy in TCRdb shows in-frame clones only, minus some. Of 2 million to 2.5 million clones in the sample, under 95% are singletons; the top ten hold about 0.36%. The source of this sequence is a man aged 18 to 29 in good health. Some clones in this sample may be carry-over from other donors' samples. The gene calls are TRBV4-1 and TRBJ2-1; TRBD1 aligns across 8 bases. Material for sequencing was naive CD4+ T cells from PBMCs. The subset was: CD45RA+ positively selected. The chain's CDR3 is CASSQEDRALHNEQFF. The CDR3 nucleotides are TGCGCCAGCAGCCAAGAGGACAGGGCCTTACACAATGAGCAGTTCTTC.